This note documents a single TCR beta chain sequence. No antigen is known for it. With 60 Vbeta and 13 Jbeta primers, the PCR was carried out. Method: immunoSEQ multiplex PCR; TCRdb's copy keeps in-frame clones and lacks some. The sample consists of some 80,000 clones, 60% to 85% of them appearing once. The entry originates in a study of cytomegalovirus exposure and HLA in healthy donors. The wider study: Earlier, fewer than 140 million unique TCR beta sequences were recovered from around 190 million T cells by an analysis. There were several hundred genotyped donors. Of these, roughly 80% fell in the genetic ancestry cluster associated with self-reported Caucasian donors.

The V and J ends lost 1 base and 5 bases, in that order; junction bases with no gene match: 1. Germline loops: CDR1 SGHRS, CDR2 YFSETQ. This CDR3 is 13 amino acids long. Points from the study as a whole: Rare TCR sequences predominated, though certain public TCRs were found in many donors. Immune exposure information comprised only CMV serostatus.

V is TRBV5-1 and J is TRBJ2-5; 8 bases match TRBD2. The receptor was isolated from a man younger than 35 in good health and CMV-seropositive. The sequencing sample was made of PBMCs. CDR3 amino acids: CASSLTGGETQYF. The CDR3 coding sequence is TGCGCCAGCAGCTTGACGGGAGGGGAGACCCAGTACTTC.